This T cell receptor beta chain was recorded in a study of human thymus T cells. Regarding the study as a whole: Related studies found that unrelated individuals share highly overlapping thymic repertoires. Thymic and blood repertoires appeared to display a bias in their usage of V and J genes.

Concerning this clone itself: The antigen remains unidentified.

Assay used: immunoSEQ multiplex PCR; TCRdb lists only in-frame clones, some missing. The table has around 130,000 clones, about 93% seen once; the top ten hold 0.02% to 0.025%. V lost 3 bases, J lost 0 bases, and 16 bases lay in between. The CDR3 spans 16 residues. Germline V CDR1 and CDR2: SGDLS, YYNGEE. Corrective cardiac surgery supplied the resected thymus tissue. Serving as donors were healthy Finnish infants, each of whom was having open corrective surgery for congenital heart defects. The sequencing input was thymus tissue. The J gene is TRBJ2-7, the V gene TRBV9; D is perhaps TRBD1 or TRBD2 (5 bases each). The source is a boy younger than two with a congenital heart defect but otherwise immunologically healthy. CDR3 protein: CASSGDPLRSSYEQYF. The CDR3 nucleotides are TGTGCCAGCAGCGGGGACCCGCTTAGGAGCTCCTACGAGCAGTACTTC. Together with reference TRBV9 and TRBJ2-7, the CDR3 gives the full variable domain: DSGVTQTPKHLITATGQRVTLRCSPRSGDLSVYWYQQSLDQGLQFLIQYYNGEERAKGNILERFSAQQFPDLHSELNLSSLELGDSALYFCASSGDPLRSSYEQYFGPGTRLTVT.